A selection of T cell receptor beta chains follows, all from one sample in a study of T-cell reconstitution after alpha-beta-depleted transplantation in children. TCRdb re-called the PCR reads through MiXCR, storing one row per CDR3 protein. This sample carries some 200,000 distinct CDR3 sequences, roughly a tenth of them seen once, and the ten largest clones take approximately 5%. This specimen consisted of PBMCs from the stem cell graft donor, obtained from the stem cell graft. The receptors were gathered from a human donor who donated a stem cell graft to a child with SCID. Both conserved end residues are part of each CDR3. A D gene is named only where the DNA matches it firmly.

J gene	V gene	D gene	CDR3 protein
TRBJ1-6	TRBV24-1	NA	CATSEGYNSPLHF
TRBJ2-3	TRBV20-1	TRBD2	CSARVSGADTQYF
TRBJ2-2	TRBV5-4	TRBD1	CASSPTGGAIAGELFF
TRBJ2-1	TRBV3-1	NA	CASRTETRRDEQFF
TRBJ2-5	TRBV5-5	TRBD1	CASSLGGDRSGAQYF
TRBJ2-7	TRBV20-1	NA	CSVGRESYEQYF
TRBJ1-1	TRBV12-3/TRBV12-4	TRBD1	CASRQGVGTEAFF
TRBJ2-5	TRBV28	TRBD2	CASSPLAGRETQYF
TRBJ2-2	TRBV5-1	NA	CASSFSGTGELFF
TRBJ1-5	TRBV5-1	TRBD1	CASSLGTGVGNQPQHF
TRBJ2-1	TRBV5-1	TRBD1	CASRNRGERNEQFF
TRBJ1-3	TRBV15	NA	CATSRDNVPGNTIYF
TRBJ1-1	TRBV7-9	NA	CASSPRGMVTEAFF
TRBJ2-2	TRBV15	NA	CATSQQGRDTGELFF
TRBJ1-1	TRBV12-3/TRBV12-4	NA	CASSFDPMNTEAFF
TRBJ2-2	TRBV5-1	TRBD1	CASSSYRGLSGELFF
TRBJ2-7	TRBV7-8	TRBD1	CASSVPQGALYEQYF
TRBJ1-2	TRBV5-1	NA	CASSLRGLGYGYTF
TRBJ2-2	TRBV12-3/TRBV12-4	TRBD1	CASSFRQGWTGELFF
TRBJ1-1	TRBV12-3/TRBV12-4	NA	CASSLGVEAFF
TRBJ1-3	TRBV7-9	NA	CASSLTGRRNTIYF
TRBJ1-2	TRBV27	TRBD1	CASSSQGVGYTF
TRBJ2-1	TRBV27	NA	CASSLFGTSLKQFF
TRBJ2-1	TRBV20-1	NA	CSARDQGPSTRYNEQFF
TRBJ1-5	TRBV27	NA	CASRCQRFQPQHF
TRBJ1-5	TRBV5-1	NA	CASSLGALPDQPQHF
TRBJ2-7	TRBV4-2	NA	CAMSPGLPGFRTYEQYF
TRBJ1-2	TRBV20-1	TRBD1	CSARDHGQGFGGYTF
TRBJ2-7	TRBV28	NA	CASSFPGRRSSYEQYF
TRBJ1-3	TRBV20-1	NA	CSARESLGNTIYF
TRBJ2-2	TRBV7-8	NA	CASSSGTPNPTDTGELFF
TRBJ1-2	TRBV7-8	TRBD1	CASSLGQGLGYTF
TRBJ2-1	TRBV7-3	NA	CASSLIRGSYNEQFF
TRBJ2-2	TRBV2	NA	CASSDEPAESPGELFF
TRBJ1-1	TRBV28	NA	CASKDTEAFF
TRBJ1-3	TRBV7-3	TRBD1	CASSSNRDRGRSATSGNTIYF
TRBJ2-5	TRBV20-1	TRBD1	CSAWDRGETQYF
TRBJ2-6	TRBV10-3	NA	CAISDRELTGANVLTF
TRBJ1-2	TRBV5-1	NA	CASSLDPGGGYTF
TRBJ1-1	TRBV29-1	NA	CSVDPVGTEAFF
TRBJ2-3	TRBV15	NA	CATSERRSDTQYF
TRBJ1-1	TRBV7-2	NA	CASSPLRRHTEAFF
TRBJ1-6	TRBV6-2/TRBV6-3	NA	CASHGRSNYNSPLHF